The TCR beta chain under discussion was sequenced for a study of shared clonotypes between healthy human individuals. Findings of the study overall: Estimated clonotype richness was generally higher in naive than memory subsets.

This table comes from immunoSEQ multiplex PCR, and its TCRdb copy is limited to in-frame clones, with some not included. In the table there are 1,400,000 or so clones, about 98.5% of which are singletons. Germline CDR1 is SGHAT and CDR2 is FQNNGV. The CDR3 spans 16 residues. Unmatched junction bases numbered 7, after V lost 2 bases and J lost 8 bases. Remarks on this clone: The antigen is unknown.

The rearrangement joins TRBV11-2 to TRBJ2-1; 12 nucleotides agree with TRBD2. Sequenced material: naive CD4+ T cells sorted from blood. Subset noted: CD45RA+ positively selected. This sequence originates from a man aged 25-45 years in good health. CDR3 amino acids: CASSLYRTSGTDEQFF. CDR3 in DNA: TGTGCCAGCAGCTTATATCGGACTAGCGGGACCGATGAGCAGTTCTTC.